This T cell receptor beta chain was sequenced during a study of T cell repertoires in cytomegalovirus infection. Study as a whole: Both a matching HLA type and CMV infection were indicated by public TCR beta signatures. Study-level findings and limits: Dominant in the ex vivo response were TCR beta clonotypes restricted by HLA-C and specific for CMV. CMV carriers with the relevant HLA were identified by cumulative public TCR beta family frequency.

Germline V lookup: CDR1 MNHEY, CDR2 SVGEGT. The CDR3 consists of 13 residues. Trimming removed 2 bases from V and 0 bases from J, with 5 bases in between. As regards this clonotype: Its antigen is unknown.

MiXCR was run by TCRdb on the reads, yielding one entry per CDR3 protein. The top ten clones hold around 20% of a sample with about 150,000 distinct CDR3 sequences, more than 15% of them seen once. The chain employs TRBV6-2 or TRBV6-3 and TRBJ2-7; unclear D gene. Source material: CD8+ T cells from PBMCs. The receptor was derived from a human donor in good health (CMV status not recorded). Some clones in this sample may be carry-over from other donors' samples. The CDR3 nucleotides read TGTGCCAGCAGTTACAGGGCCTCCTACGAGCAGTACTTC. As protein: CASSYRASYEQYF.